This T cell receptor (beta chain) was captured in a study of Graves' ophthalmopathy and Graves' hyperthyroidism (dated by TCRdb to the late 2010s). A note on the overall study: Stable hyperthyroidism was defined as no progression to ophthalmopathy within 18 months of follow-up. In a handful of hyperthyroidism patients, the T-cell repertoire of thyroid tissue was compared with the T-cell repertoire of blood. To tell Graves' ophthalmopathy apart from Graves' hyperthyroidism, and to predict which patients would progress to ophthalmopathy, the study relied on TCR beta repertoire signatures. In total, approximately 140 blood samples were TCR-sequenced: approximately 42 ophthalmopathy, approximately 75 hyperthyroidism and approximately 17 hyperthyroidism-to-ophthalmopathy patients. A discovery set of 90 to 100 patients (more than 40 ophthalmopathy, around 57 stable hyperthyroidism) was enrolled to explore V-J signatures distinguishing ophthalmopathy from hyperthyroidism. An independent validation cohort was composed of roughly 19 hyperthyroidism patients and more than 15 patients who later progressed from hyperthyroidism to ophthalmopathy. After sampling, hyperthyroidism patients received methimazole starting at 30 mg daily, and ophthalmopathy patients received high-dose intravenous methylprednisolone.

Hyperthyroidism patients were newly diagnosed, were aged 18 to 65 years, and had a disease duration under 2 months. Anyone with other autoimmune diseases, uncontrolled infections, pregnancy or lactation was excluded from the study. Diagnosis relied on clinical symptoms, serum thyroxine, TRAb, thyroid ultrasound and orbital computed tomography. Total RNA was extracted with Trizol reagent and quality-checked on an Agilent 2100 Bioanalyzer. For repertoire sequencing, TCR beta CDR3 regions were amplified from RNA transcripts. The first round of RT-PCR was done with HTBI primers and the Qiagen OneStep RT-PCR kit, and was followed by a second round of multiplex PCR, then size selection and purification. Sequencing of the libraries was carried out on an Illumina HiSeq2000 in paired-end mode with 100 bp reads. In the paper's pipeline: SOAPnuke was used to process the reads, removing any read that contained adapters or uncalled bases, had a mean Phred below 15, or lacked an exact match to the constant primer or identifier. COPE v1.2.5 was used to merge the high-quality paired reads. Each unique nucleotide sequence was treated as a clonotype, and MiTCR v1.1 was used to align the clonotypes to the IMGT TRB V, D and J references. Analysis was restricted to V-J combinations with a frequency above 0.0001, which covered 98% to 99.2% of repertoires. For each V-J combination, a TCR clonal expansion and chaos score was defined as the ratio of F50 clonal expansion to chaos observed in the TCRdist matrix. Welch's t-statistics and random forest were used to narrow the features down to more than 10 V-J combinations, which were then fed into a naive Bayes classifier. The similarity between thyroid and blood repertoires was quantified using the Morisita-Horn index. TCRdb reworked the public reads: Q25 trimming with fastp, MiXCR clone assembly, productive beta chains retained. When rows share a CDR3 protein, they turn into one entry using the most common DNA and genes. The V and J calls, along with clone size, are taken from TCRdb and not from the paper's own processing. The sample data list 560,000 or so distinct CDR3 sequences, and under 40% of these were observed just once. Roughly 4% of the sample goes to the ten largest clones.

Overall study outcomes, separate from this receptor: Among expanded thyroid clonotypes with frequency above 0.001, most also showed up in blood, which suggests that blood repertoires may reflect the thyroid immune response. In cross-validation, the 13-signature model distinguished ophthalmopathy from stable hyperthyroidism with nearly 90% sensitivity and around 82% specificity, and in the test set the corresponding values were roughly 80% and 76%. In validation, the model predicted ophthalmopathy progression with more than 70% sensitivity and less than 80% specificity; some 13 predicted patients were CT-confirmed with GO in a median of roughly 6.8 months. Sample size was not statistically predetermined, and group allocation was not concealed from the investigators.

This clonotype was seen repeatedly, ten times or more. Its antigen is unknown. No qualities accompany the bases; no much larger clone lies one base away. The CDR3, from cysteine to phenylalanine, totals 13 residues. CDR3 DNA only is kept here, 39 bases in frame from base 1. Cut back by 5 bases and 7 bases, the V and J ends lie 12 bases apart. Sequencing was done on a sample of peripheral blood or thyroid tissue (not recorded which). This sequence originates from an adult man with Graves' hyperthyroidism. The sequence is built from TRBV12-3 or TRBV12-4 and TRBJ1-5; the D gene cannot be named for sure. The nucleotide sequence reads as follows: TGTGCCAGCAGTGCACGGGTGAGGCAGCCCCAGCATTTT. Its protein is CASSARVRQPQHF.